The T cell receptor (beta chain) under discussion was sequenced for a study of blood T cell repertoires in COVID-19. Study-level information: Samples came from the United States, Italy and Spain, spanning acute and convalescent COVID-19. Sources were T cells, B-cell-depleted T cells, or PBMCs; the material itself was cDNA or gDNA.

The V gene's germline CDR1 is SGHNT and CDR2 YYREEE (reference sequence). V lost 5 bases, J lost 1 base, and 6 bases stayed unmatched. The CDR3 consists of 15 residues. In the study's own analysis: By means of reference gene primer amplification, nucleated cell counts were estimated. Profiled with immunoSEQ multiplex PCR; TCRdb holds only in-frame clones, not every one. That table supplies the V and J calls and clone size; D and trimming were determined from the DNA. The data contain some 170,000 clones, 75% to 90% of them singletons. The sample holds one count of this clone. V is TRBV5-4 and J is TRBJ2-3, with 8 bases lining up with TRBD2. Material: peripheral blood. The receptor's source is an older woman with acute or convalescent COVID-19. CDR3 sequence (DNA): TGTGCCAGCAGACCGGGGGGGGAGGGCACAGATACGCAGTATTTT. Translating gives CASRPGGEGTDTQYF.